Here is one T cell receptor (beta chain) with its context. Germline V gene lookup returns CDR1 SGHRS and CDR2 YFSETQ. The CDR3 covers 13 residues. Trimming removed 4 bases from V and 4 bases from J, with 12 bases in between. This entry is derived from a study of T cells in localized non-small cell lung cancer. Only in-frame clones appear in the TCRdb table, and some are missing; sequencing was by immunoSEQ multiplex PCR. This sample has approximately 83,000 clones, with roughly 90% found just once. This chain joins TRBV5-1 and TRBJ2-7, with D possibly matching TRBD1 (6 bases). This clonotype originated in a woman aged 35-70 years with stage II squamous cell lung carcinoma. The sample in question was PBMCs, obtained before any cancer treatment. The CDR3 protein is CASSRQAPYEQYF. As DNA, the CDR3 is TGCGCCAGCAGCCGACAGGCCCCGTACGAGCAGTACTTC.